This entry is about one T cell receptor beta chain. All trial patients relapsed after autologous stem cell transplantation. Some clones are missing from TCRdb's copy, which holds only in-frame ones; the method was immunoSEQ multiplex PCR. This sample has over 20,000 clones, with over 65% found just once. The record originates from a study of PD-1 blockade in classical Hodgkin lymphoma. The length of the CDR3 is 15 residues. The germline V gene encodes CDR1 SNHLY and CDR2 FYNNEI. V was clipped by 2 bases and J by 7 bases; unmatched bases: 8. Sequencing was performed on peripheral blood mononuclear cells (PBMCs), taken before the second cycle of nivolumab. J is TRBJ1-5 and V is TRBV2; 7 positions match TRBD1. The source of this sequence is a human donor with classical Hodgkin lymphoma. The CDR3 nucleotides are TGTGCCAGCAGTGAATCTCGACAGGGCGGACAGCCCCAGCATTTT. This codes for CASSESRQGGQPQHF.